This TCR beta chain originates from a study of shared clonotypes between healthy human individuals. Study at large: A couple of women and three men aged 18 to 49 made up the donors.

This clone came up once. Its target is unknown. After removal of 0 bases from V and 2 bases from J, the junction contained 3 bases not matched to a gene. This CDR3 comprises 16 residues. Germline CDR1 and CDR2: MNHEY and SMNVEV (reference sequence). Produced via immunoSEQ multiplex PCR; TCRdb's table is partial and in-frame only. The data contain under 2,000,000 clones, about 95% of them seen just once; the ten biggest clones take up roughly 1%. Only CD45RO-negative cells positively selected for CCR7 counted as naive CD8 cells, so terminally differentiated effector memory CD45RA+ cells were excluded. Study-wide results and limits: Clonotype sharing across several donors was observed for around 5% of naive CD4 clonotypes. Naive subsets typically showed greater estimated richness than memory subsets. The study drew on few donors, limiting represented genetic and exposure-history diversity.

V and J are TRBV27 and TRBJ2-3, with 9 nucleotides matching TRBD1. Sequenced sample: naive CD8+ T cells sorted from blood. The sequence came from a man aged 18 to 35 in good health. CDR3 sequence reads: CASSLSGQGYTDTQYF. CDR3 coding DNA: TGTGCCAGCAGTTTATCGGGACAGGGATACACAGATACGCAGTATTTT.